These 18 T cell receptor beta chains were all obtained from the same sample, sequenced in a study of T cells in women clearing cervical HPV infection (dated by TCRdb to between 2018 and 2020). The library was prepared using the immunoSEQ multiplex PCR assay. TCRdb provides this immuneACCESS table in a form limited to in-frame rearrangements. Some clones are lacking; in checked studies, under half of them reflect an unresolved V gene, and why the rest are absent is not known. The sample's table lists a count of under 45,000 clones. The top ten clones comprise about 6% of the sample. Sample: blood buffy coat. The source of these receptors is a woman between 18 and 69 years old with a cervical HPV16 infection that either progressed to CIN3+ or cleared (not recorded which).

Notes on this clone: The read comes to an end 3 residues before the CDR3 does, leaving the germline J gene to fill in the end. The chain carries TRBV13 and TRBJ2-7; D ambiguous. CDR3 length equals 13 residues. The V gene's germline CDR1 is PRHDT and CDR2 FYEKMQ (reference sequence). Trimming took off 0 bases at V and 2 bases at J, with 5 bases between the two ends. CDR3 bases read: TGTGCCAGCAGCTTAGGTAGGGCCTACGAG. Translating gives CASSLGRAYE. The full CDR3 protein reads CASSLGRAYEQYF.

Points on this clone: The read halts 3 residues ahead of the CDR3 end, with the missing end drawn from the germline J gene. V usage is TRBV2 and J usage is TRBJ2-3; 9 bases are shared with TRBD1. CDR3 size: 15 residues. Germline assignment: CDR1 SNHLY and CDR2 FYNNEI. V shed 4 bases and J 6 bases; nucleotides not matched to a gene: 8. The CDR3 is CASSARTGEGDTQYF. CDR3 bases read: TGTGCCAGCAGTGCCCGGACAGGGGAAGGGGATACG.

Comments on this clone: With the read ending 3 residues before the CDR3 end, the germline J gene is used to fill in that end. The chain combines TRBV20-1 with TRBJ2-3, with TRBD1 matching 8 bases. CDR3 length: 14 residues. The germline V gene encodes CDR1 DFQATT and CDR2 SNEGSKA (reference sequence). The covered CDR3 bases are TGCAGTGCCCACCTCCCACAGGGGGGAGAGACG. Translation gives CSAHLPQGGET. The CDR3 in its entirety is CSAHLPQGGETQYF.

Note on this clone: The read terminates 3 residues before the CDR3 end, so the remaining end is supplied by the germline J gene. This chain uses TRBV4-2 with TRBJ2-3, with 7 bases identical to TRBD1. The CDR3 has 17 amino acids. Germline V gene data show CDR1 as LGHNA and CDR2 as YNFKEQ. J gave up 4 bases and V 3 bases, and 13 bases lay outside the gene matches. CDR3 bases read: TGTGCCAGCAGCCACCTAGGACAGGCCCTCGGAGCAGATACG. This codes for CASSHLGQALGADT. The CDR3 reads in full as CASSHLGQALGADTQYF.

Comments on this clone: The read halts 3 residues ahead of the CDR3 end, with the missing end drawn from the germline J gene. The chain is built from TRBV9 and TRBJ2-7, with TRBD2 identical over 8 bases. The V gene end was trimmed by 2 bases and the J gene end by 4 bases; junction bases not matched to a gene: 8. The CDR3 sequence is 15 residues long. Per the germline V gene, CDR1 is SGDLS and CDR2 is YYNGEE. The DNA read from the CDR3 is TGTGCCAGCAGCGTGAGGAGCGGGAGTTCGTACGAG. Translation gives CASSVRSGSSYE. The CDR3 in full is CASSVRSGSSYEQYF.

Details on this clone: Read coverage stops 3 residues before the CDR3 terminus; the germline J gene supplies the remainder. The chain joins TRBV2 to TRBJ1-2; D call uncertain. The CDR3 has 10 residues. CDR1 and CDR2 from the germline V gene are SNHLY and FYNNEI. CDR3 residues: CASSLAAYTF. The sequenced part of the CDR3 DNA is TGTGCCAGCAGTCTGGCTGCC.

Worth noting for this clone: Read sequence stops 3 residues before the CDR3 end, and the germline J gene provides the missing end. The V gene is TRBV7-2, the J gene TRBJ1-2; D possibly corresponds to TRBD1 (5 bases). The CDR3 runs to 15 residues. Germline lookup yields CDR1 SGHTA and CDR2 FQGNSA. With 6 bases removed from V and 2 bases from J, the gap between germline ends came to 16 bases. This CDR3 is CASSQRGTENYGYTF. CDR3 DNA (partial): TGTGCCAGCAGTCAGAGGGGTACAGAGAACTATGGC.

Worth noting for this clone: Sequencing ends 3 residues short of the CDR3 end; the germline J gene provides the rest. The chain carries TRBV10-3 and TRBJ2-7; 8 bases are shared with TRBD2. This CDR3 is built from 15 residues. Germline V lookup: CDR1 ENHRY, CDR2 SYGVKD. Losses at the gene ends were 0 bases for V and 4 bases for J; bases not matched to a gene: 5. The sequenced CDR3 bases are TGTGCCATCAGTGAGTCAGGCGGGAGGAGGTACGAG. Translating gives CAISESGGRRYE. The whole CDR3 protein is CAISESGGRRYEQYF.

Notes on this clone: Read sequence stops 3 residues before the CDR3 end, and the germline J gene provides the missing end. The genes are TRBV7-2 and TRBJ2-3; 9 bases line up with TRBD1. The germline V gene encodes CDR1 SGHTA and CDR2 FQGNSA. The CDR3 consists of 15 residues. Incomplete CDR3 DNA: TGTGCCAGCAGCTTAGCGGACCTAGGGACAGGGACG. This codes for CASSLADLGTGT. In full, the CDR3 is CASSLADLGTGTQYF.

In regard to this clone: With the read ending 3 residues before the CDR3 end, the germline J gene is used to fill in that end. This rearrangement joins TRBV28 to TRBJ1-5; TRBD1 matches 10 bases. Germline assignment: CDR1 MDHEN and CDR2 SYDVKM. The CDR3 covers 16 residues. V dropped 4 bases and J dropped 5; count of bases not matched to a gene: 8. The sequenced CDR3 bases are TGTGCCAGCAGTTCACCGGGACAGGGGAGGGATCAGCCC. Its protein is CASSSPGQGRDQP. The full CDR3 sequence reads CASSSPGQGRDQPQHF.

Comment on this clone: Germline is not matched at one junction end, which may reflect a read error. Read coverage stops 3 residues before the CDR3 terminus; the germline J gene supplies the remainder. This chain connects TRBV7-7 to TRBJ2-5; D may be TRBD1 (5 bases). Germline V CDR1 and CDR2: SSHAT, FNYEAQ (reference sequence). CDR3 size: 14 residues. The CDR3 DNA, read in part, is TGTGCTAGCAGCCTCACGGGCAGACAGGAGACC. Its translation: CASSLTGRQET. The entire CDR3 reads CASSLTGRQETQYF. Looking up the rest from reference TRBV7-7 and TRBJ2-5 gives the full variable domain: GAGVSQSPRYKVTKRGQDVTLRCDPISSHATLYWYQQALGQGPEFLTYFNYEAQPDKSGLPSDRFSAERPEGSISTLTIQRTEQRDSAMYRCASSLTGRQETQYFGPGTRLLVL.

In regard to this clone: The read falls 3 residues short of the CDR3 end, and the missing part is taken from the germline J gene. The chain carries TRBV20-1 and TRBJ1-1; D is ambiguous. The CDR3 contains 12 residues. The V and J ends lost 1 base and 4 bases respectively, with 7 bases between them. The germline gives CDR1 DFQATT, CDR2 SNEGSKA (reference sequence). CDR3 DNA, as far as it was read: TGCAGTGCTAGAGGGACTGGCACTGAA. As protein: CSARGTGTE. The whole CDR3 sequence is CSARGTGTEAFF.

On this clone: From the germline J gene comes the end of the CDR3, since the read stops 3 residues before it. This chain joins TRBV25-1 and TRBJ2-3; the D gene is possibly TRBD2 (6 bases). Germline V gene data show CDR1 as MGHDK and CDR2 as SYGVNS. The V and J ends lost 4 bases and 2 bases respectively, with 10 bases between them. This CDR3 has 14 amino acids. CDR3 protein: CASSGGTYTDTQYF. The CDR3 bases that were read are TGTGCCAGCAGTGGGGGGACTTACACAGATACG.

Details on this clone: From the germline J gene comes the end of the CDR3, since the read stops 3 residues before it. The chain recombines TRBV7-6 with TRBJ1-4; D not resolved. This CDR3 has 14 amino acids. Trimming took 5 bases from V and 0 from J, leaving 7 bases between them. Germline V gene data show CDR1 as SGHVS and CDR2 as FNYEAQ. CDR3: CASSLITTNEKLFF. Partial CDR3 DNA: TGTGCCAGCAGCCTAATTACAACTAATGAAAAA.

In the case of this clone: The CDR3 end lies 3 residues beyond the end of the read and is filled in from the germline J gene. V usage is TRBV10-1 and J usage is TRBJ2-7, with 7 bases lining up with TRBD2. The CDR3 is made up of 13 amino acids. The trim removed 6 bases at V and 5 bases at J, leaving 7 bases unmatched. Germline-derived CDR1 and CDR2 are WNHNN and SYGVQD (reference sequence). This CDR3 is CASRPPGTNEQYF. The CDR3 bases that were read are TGCGCCAGCAGGCCCCCGGGGACTAACGAG.

The CDR3 reads CASSIALGLAKNIQYF. Incomplete CDR3 DNA: TGTGCCAGTAGTATAGCTTTGGGACTAGCCAAAAACATT. The genes are TRBV19 and TRBJ2-4, with a tentative D call TRBD2 (6 bases). The read comes to an end 3 residues before the CDR3 does, leaving the germline J gene to fill in the end. The CDR3 totals 16 residues. The ends were cut back, 1 base at V and 0 bases at J, with 10 bases in the middle. Germline V gene lookup returns CDR1 LNHDA and CDR2 SQIVND (reference sequence).

With regard to this clone: The read gets to within 3 residues of the CDR3 end, and the germline J gene fills in the rest. The genes are TRBV20-1 and TRBJ2-7; possibly TRBD1 or TRBD2 for D (6 bases each). CDR3 length equals 15 residues. V lost 2 bases and J 3 bases, leaving 17 bases between the germline ends. CDR1 and CDR2 (germline): DFQATT, SNEGSKA (reference sequence). The sequenced part of the CDR3 DNA is TGCAGTGCTAGAACCTCGGAGGGGGACCTCTACGAG. Protein product: CSARTSEGDLYE. The whole CDR3 region reads CSARTSEGDLYEQYF.

To note about this clone: The read finishes 3 residues shy of the CDR3 end, and the germline J gene is used to complete it. This chain uses TRBV20-1 with TRBJ2-3; 7 bases map to TRBD1. CDR1 is DFQATT and CDR2 is SNEGSKA in the germline V gene (reference sequence). The CDR3 covers 12 residues. The CDR3 bases that were read are TGCAGTGCTAGAGATCAAGGGGGCGCG. It codes for CSARDQGGA. The CDR3, in full, reads CSARDQGGAQYF.